This TCR beta chain emerged from a study of read filtering for tumor transcriptome and immune sequencing. Points from the study as a whole: The sorted CD138-negative fraction was a mixed bone marrow immune population, not purified T cells. Without single-read clonotypes, shared clonotype proportions correlated more between IR-seq and RNA-seq.

This clonotype was observed a single time. No antigen is known for it. This library used approximately 370 ng RNA and molecular barcoded adaptors spanning alpha/delta and beta/gamma chains. TCRdb reprocessed the reads via MiXCR and lists one record per CDR3 protein. The sample carries about 62,000 distinct CDR3 sequences, roughly 19% recorded once. Germline V gives CDR1 KGHSH, CDR2 LQKENI. Between the trimmed V and J ends, which lost 3 bases and 6 bases, there was a span of 17 bases. CDR3 length: 15 amino acids. Material: a population of CD138-negative cells sorted from bone marrow. This chain uses TRBV18 with TRBJ1-2; D not certain. This sequence was found in a donor at least 40 years old with multiple myeloma. CDR3 sequence: CASSPGTGRNHGYTF. CDR3 in DNA: TGTGCCAGCTCACCGGGTACCGGGCGGAACCATGGCTACACCTTC.